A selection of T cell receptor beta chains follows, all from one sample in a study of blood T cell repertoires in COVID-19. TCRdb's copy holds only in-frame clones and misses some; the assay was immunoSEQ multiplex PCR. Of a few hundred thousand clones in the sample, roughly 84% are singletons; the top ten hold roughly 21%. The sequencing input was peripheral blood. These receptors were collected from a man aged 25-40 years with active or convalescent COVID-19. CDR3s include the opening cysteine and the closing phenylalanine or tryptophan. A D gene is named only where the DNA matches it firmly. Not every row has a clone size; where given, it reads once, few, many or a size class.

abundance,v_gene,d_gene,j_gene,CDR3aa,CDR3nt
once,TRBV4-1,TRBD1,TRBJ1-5,CASSQGGTGHQPQHF,TGCGCCAGCAGCCAAGGAGGGACAGGCCATCAGCCCCAGCATTTT
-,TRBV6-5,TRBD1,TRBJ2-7,CASWDRVYEQYF,TGTGCCAGTTGGGACAGGGTATACGAGCAGTACTTC
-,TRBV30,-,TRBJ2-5,CAWGYRETQYF,TGTGCCTGGGGGTATCGGGAGACCCAGTACTTC
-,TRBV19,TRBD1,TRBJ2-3,CASSTRDRGVKDTQYF,TGTGCCAGTAGCACGCGGGACAGGGGTGTTAAAGATACGCAGTATTTT
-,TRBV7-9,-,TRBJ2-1,CASSSLALSYNEQFF,TGTGCCAGCAGCTCTCTAGCGCTATCCTACAATGAGCAGTTCTTC
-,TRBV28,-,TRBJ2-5,CASSFYAAYQETQYF,TGTGCCAGCAGTTTTTATGCGGCTTACCAAGAGACCCAGTACTTC
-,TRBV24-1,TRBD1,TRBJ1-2,CATSDGTASNYGYTF,TGTGCCACCAGTGACGGGACAGCCTCTAACTATGGCTACACCTTC
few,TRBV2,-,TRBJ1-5,CASSVVGAVSNQPQHF,TGTGCCAGCAGTGTTGTGGGGGCCGTTAGCAATCAGCCCCAGCATTTT
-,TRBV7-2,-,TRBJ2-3,CASGERFLSWQYF,TGTGCCAGCGGGGAGAGGTTCCTATCCTGGCAGTATTTT
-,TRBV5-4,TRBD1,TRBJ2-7,CASRRGTGLGSYEQYF,TGTGCCAGCAGGCGAGGGACAGGGTTGGGATCCTACGAGCAGTACTTC
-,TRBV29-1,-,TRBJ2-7,CSVRSDLYEQYF,TGCAGCGTCCGAAGCGACCTCTACGAGCAGTACTTC
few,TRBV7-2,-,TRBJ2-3,CASSPPGSSTDTQYF,TGTGCCAGCAGCCCACCGGGTTCTAGCACAGATACGCAGTATTTT
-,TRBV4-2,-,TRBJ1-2,CASSQEQANYGYTF,TGTGCCAGCAGCCAAGAACAGGCCAACTATGGCTACACCTTC